This is a list of T cell receptor beta chains from one sample in a study of T cell repertoires in cytomegalovirus infection. Antigens for these TCRs are unknown. MiXCR, applied by TCRdb to the reads, yields one record per CDR3 protein. The data hold some 480,000 distinct CDR3 sequences, with around 35% observed a single time. Here the sequenced sample was cultured PBMCs, taken from culture after CMV antigen stimulation. All receptors derive from a human donor in good health (CMV status not recorded). Some clones in this sample may be carry-over from other donors' samples. Each CDR3 is given with its conserved first and last residue. Each record gives: clone size, D gene, J gene, CDR3 length, V gene, CDR3 DNA, CDR3 protein. The D gene is left open where the match is weak. The size field is filled for only some rows; it gives once, few, many or a size class.

>NA|NA|TRBJ1-1|16|TRBV12-3/TRBV12-4
TGTGCCAGCAGTCTTCGATGGGGGGCTCTTAACACTGAAGCTTTCTTT
CASSLRWGALNTEAFF
>many|TRBD2|TRBJ2-3|18|TRBV7-2
TGTGCCAGCACCATAACTCCGGGACTAGCGGGAGGCCCAGATACGCAGTATTTT
CASTITPGLAGGPDTQYF
>NA|TRBD2|TRBJ2-2|17|TRBV7-2
TGTGCCAGCAGCCCTTCGACTAGCGGGAGGAAGTCCGGGGAGCTGTTTTTT
CASSPSTSGRKSGELFF
>many|NA|TRBJ2-3|15|TRBV7-2
TGTGCCAGCAGCTTAGGGGCCAGGGGCACAGATACGCAGTATTTT
CASSLGARGTDTQYF
>few|NA|TRBJ1-1|12|TRBV7-4
TGTGCCAGCAGCTTAGCGTCAGGGATGGCTTTCTTT
CASSLASGMAFF
>once|NA|TRBJ2-5|13|TRBV7-9
TGTGCCAGCAGCTCGGACTTAGGAGAGACCCAGTACTTC
CASSSDLGETQYF
>NA|NA|TRBJ2-1|14|TRBV5-1
TGCGCCAGCAGCTCGGACAGGAGGGATAGTGAGCAGTTCTTC
CASSSDRRDSEQFF
>NA|NA|TRBJ2-3|16|TRBV4-3
TGCGCCAGCAGCCAAGGGAGGGGTTCTTTCACAGATACGCAGTATTTT
CASSQGRGSFTDTQYF
>many|NA|TRBJ1-5|16|TRBV6-1
TGTGCCAGCAGTGAATTCTCCAGGAGCCGCAATCAGCCCCAGCATTTT
CASSEFSRSRNQPQHF
>NA|TRBD2|TRBJ2-3|16|TRBV10-2
TGCGCCAGCAGTCTTATAGCGGGAGTTAGGACAGATACGCAGTATTTT
CASSLIAGVRTDTQYF
>NA|NA|TRBJ2-1|16|TRBV27
TGTGCCAGCACCTCCCTTCTGATACGGACAAACAATGAGCAGTTCTTC
CASTSLLIRTNNEQFF
>NA|NA|TRBJ1-2|16|TRBV4-2
TGTGCCAGCAGCCAAGATCTGGGAGGGGGGATAGATGGCTACACCTTC
CASSQDLGGGIDGYTF
>NA|NA|TRBJ1-1|13|TRBV7-2
TGTGCCAGCAGCTCAGGACAGAGCACTGAAGCTTTCTTT
CASSSGQSTEAFF
>NA|TRBD1|TRBJ1-1|16|TRBV11-2
TGTACCAGCAGAGGACAGGGGAGGAAGGGGGGCACTGAAGCTTTCTTT
CTSRGQGRKGGTEAFF
>many|NA|TRBJ1-1|15|TRBV4-3
TGCGCCAGCAGCCAAGATGGATCACCCGAACTCCAAGCTTTCTTT
CASSQDGSPELQAFF
>few|NA|TRBJ1-2|16|TRBV6-5
TGTGCCAGCAGTTACTCGAAGGGCAGGGGCAACTATGGCTACACCTTC
CASSYSKGRGNYGYTF
>NA|NA|TRBJ2-6|15|TRBV12-3/TRBV12-4
TGTGCCAGCATAGAGCCGGAATCTGGGGCCAACGTCCTGACTTTC
CASIEPESGANVLTF
>few|NA|TRBJ2-7|13|TRBV2
TGTGCCAGCAGTGAAACGCGCGCCAGGGAGCAGTACTTC
CASSETRAREQYF
>few|TRBD1|TRBJ2-2|16|TRBV11-2
TGTGCCAGCAGCTTTCGAGGGACAGAACCCACCGGGGAGCTGTTTTTT
CASSFRGTEPTGELFF
>once|TRBD2|TRBJ2-1|18|TRBV11-2
TGTGCCAGCAGCCCCCGCACGGGACTAGCGGGTAGGGGAAATGAGCAGTTCTTC
CASSPRTGLAGRGNEQFF
>once|NA|TRBJ1-1|14|TRBV20-1
TGCAGTGCGGATGATAGGGGGTCCGACACTGAAGCTTTCTTT
CSADDRGSDTEAFF
>NA|NA|TRBJ2-3|13|TRBV7-2
TGTGCCACGAAAGACAGGAGCACAGATACGCAGTATTTT
CATKDRSTDTQYF
>NA|TRBD2|TRBJ2-1|15|TRBV19
TGTGCCAGTAGTATAGCAGCGGGAGTGGGGAATGAGCAGTTCTTC
CASSIAAGVGNEQFF
>NA|TRBD1|TRBJ2-1|18|TRBV6-1
TGTGCCAGCAGTCACCGCAGGACAGGGACGGACTTCTACAATGAGCAGTTCTTC
CASSHRRTGTDFYNEQFF
>NA|NA|TRBJ2-6|15|TRBV19
TGTGCCAGTAGTATAACGTGGCCTGGGGCCAACGTCCTGACTTTC
CASSITWPGANVLTF
>many|TRBD1|TRBJ1-3|16|TRBV7-2
TGTGCCAGCAGCACAGGGGTGGGCTTGGGTGGAAACACCATATATTTT
CASSTGVGLGGNTIYF
>NA|TRBD1|TRBJ1-2|15|TRBV29-1
TGCAGCGTTGACAAAAGTGACAGGGGGAACTATGGCTACACCTTC
CSVDKSDRGNYGYTF
>NA|TRBD2|TRBJ2-5|15|TRBV7-9
TGTGCCACAATGACTAGCGGGAGGGCCAAAGAGACCCAGTACTTC
CATMTSGRAKETQYF